The 21 T cell receptor beta chains below all came from one sample that was sequenced in a study of T cells after yellow fever vaccination. Using its own MiXCR run on the 5' RACE reads, TCRdb lists one record per CDR3 protein. The sample includes around 360,000 distinct CDR3 sequences, around 10% of them seen just once. This specimen consisted of PBMCs, obtained on the day of the first yellow fever vaccination. All receptors come from a man between 18 and 29 years old who received the YFV17D yellow fever vaccine.

The CDR3 region has the DNA TGTGCCACCAGCAGAGGCTTAGGAACCGGGGAGCTGTTTTTT. It codes for CATSRGLGTGELFF. The V and J genes are TRBV15 and TRBJ2-2; D remains unclear. CDR1 is LNHNV and CDR2 is YYDKDF in the germline V gene (reference sequence). The CDR3 runs 14 residues. V was cut by 1 base and J by 5 bases, with 8 bases left in between.

This clonotype was observed a few times. J is TRBJ2-1 and V is TRBV19; tentative D call: TRBD2 (5 bases). CDR3 length equals 18 residues. V was trimmed by 3 bases and J by 0 bases, leaving 18 bases between them. Germline CDR1 is LNHDA and CDR2 is SQIVND (reference sequence). The CDR3 region is CASSIRWGSESSYNEQFF. In DNA form, the CDR3 reads TGTGCCAGTAGTATTAGGTGGGGTAGCGAGAGCTCCTACAATGAGCAGTTCTTC.

V and J are TRBV4-3 and TRBJ2-7; 10 bases are shared with TRBD1. This CDR3 spans 14 amino acids. Germline V gene data show CDR1 as LGHNA and CDR2 as YSLEER. J lost 6 bases, V lost 1 base, and 3 bases had no gene match. The CDR3 nucleotides are TGCGCCAGCAGCCAAGGGGGACAGGGGAGCGAGCAGTACTTC. Its protein is CASSQGGQGSEQYF.

The rearrangement links TRBV7-2 to TRBJ2-5; D might be TRBD1 or TRBD2, each matching 5 bases. The V end lost 5 bases, the J end lost 4 bases, and 11 bases lay between the germline ends. This CDR3 has 13 residues. Germline V gene sequence: CDR1 SGHTA, CDR2 FQGNSA. The CDR3 spells CASSRDPPETQYF. The CDR3 nucleotides read TGTGCCAGCAGCAGGGACCCCCCAGAGACCCAGTACTTC.

This chain uses TRBV4-1 with TRBJ2-7; the D call may be TRBD1 or TRBD2 (6 bases each). Per the germline V gene, CDR1 is MGHRA and CDR2 is YSYEKL. This CDR3 is 16 amino acids long. V was pared by 1 base and J by 4 bases, with 17 bases between. For the CDR3, the DNA is TGCGCCAGCAGCCAAGGGGGAGGCAGGGGTTTGTACGAGCAGTACTTC. Translating it yields CASSQGGGRGLYEQYF.

Only a few counts were recorded for this clonotype. V usage is TRBV12-3 or TRBV12-4 and J usage is TRBJ2-1, with 8 bases matching TRBD1. The CDR3 has 18 residues. Losses at the gene ends were 1 base for V and 10 bases for J; bases not matched to a gene: 18. CDR3 in DNA: TGTGCCAGCAGTTTAGATAGCCGCCGGGACAGGAGATCATGGGAGCAGTTCTTC. This sequence encodes CASSLDSRRDRRSWEQFF.

A few counts support this clonotype. The chain carries TRBV24-1 and TRBJ1-5, with 8 bases that match TRBD1. The J segment lost 3 bases and the V segment lost 4 bases, leaving 7 bases of the junction unmatched. CDR3 length: 16 residues. Germline CDR1 reads KGHDR; CDR2 reads SFDVKD. The CDR3 DNA sequence: TGTGCCACCAGTGACCCTAGACAGGGGATCAATCAGCCCCAGCATTTT. Translation: CATSDPRQGINQPQHF.

The chain recombines TRBV20-1 with TRBJ2-1, with 7 bases matching TRBD2. The CDR3 length is 15 residues. Germline CDR1 DFQATT, CDR2 SNEGSKA (reference sequence). The V and J ends lost 3 bases and 4 bases, in that order; junction bases with no gene match: 9. DNA of the CDR3: TGCAGTGCTAGGGCTGAAGCGGGACCTTACAATGAGCAGTTCTTC. It encodes CSARAEAGPYNEQFF.

This clonotype was detected a few times. V gene TRBV10-2 combines with J gene TRBJ1-4, with D unclear. CDR3 length: 15 amino acids. Trimming shortened V by 5 bases and J by 5 bases, and 15 bases separated the two germline ends. Looked up from germline, CDR1 is WSHSY and CDR2 is SAAADI. The CDR3, as DNA: TGCGCCAGCAGTCCCCTCACCGGAAAAAATGAAAAACTGTTTTTT. Translation: CASSPLTGKNEKLFF.

The rearrangement joins TRBV4-2 to TRBJ2-1; 12 nucleotides align to TRBD1. V dropped 4 bases and J dropped 8; count of bases not matched to a gene: 9. Per the germline V gene, CDR1 is LGHNA and CDR2 is YNFKEQ. CDR3 size: 16 residues. As DNA, the CDR3 is TGTGCCAGCAGCCTCACCGGGACAGGGGGCTGGGATGAGCAGTTCTTC. Protein: CASSLTGTGGWDEQFF.

This clonotype was found many times. As DNA, the CDR3 is TGTGCCAGCAGTTACTCGAACTGGCCTGCGAAGCAGTTCTTC. Encoded protein: CASSYSNWPAKQFF. The chain is built from TRBV6-5 and TRBJ2-1, with D unresolved. The CDR3 is made up of 14 amino acids. The germline V gene has CDR1 MNHEY and CDR2 SVGAGI. With 0 bases removed from V and 11 bases from J, the gap between germline ends came to 14 bases.

This sequence joins TRBV5-1 and TRBJ2-2, with D maybe TRBD1 (5 bases). The CDR3 is 13 residues long. Germline CDR1 SGHRS, CDR2 YFSETQ. V was pared by 4 bases and J by 8 bases, with 12 bases between. CDR3 in amino acids: CASSTGQSGELFF. CDR3 bases: TGCGCCAGCAGCACAGGACAATCTGGGGAGCTGTTTTTT.

This clonotype was recorded many times. The rearrangement uses TRBV15 and TRBJ2-1, with D possibly being TRBD1 (6 bases). Per germline, CDR1 LNHNV and CDR2 YYDKDF (reference sequence). Between the trimmed V and J ends, which lost 1 base and 10 bases, there was a span of 8 bases. This CDR3 has 12 amino acids. The CDR3 loop is CATSRGGTEQFF. The CDR3 bases are TGTGCCACCAGCAGAGGAGGGACAGAGCAGTTCTTC.

The chain is built from TRBV7-9 and TRBJ1-6; D is undetermined. Germline V gene sequence: CDR1 SEHNR, CDR2 FQNEAQ (reference sequence). Trimming stripped 7 bases from V and 0 bases from J, with 13 bases between. This CDR3 comprises 16 residues. CDR3 bases: TGTGCCAGCAACCACTACAGCAACTCCTATAATTCACCCCTCCACTTT. Translating it yields CASNHYSNSYNSPLHF.

The rearrangement links TRBV21-1 to TRBJ1-5; the table's D call of TRBD1 was not tested on the DNA. TRBV21-1 is flagged as a pseudogene. The CDR3 consists of 15 residues. This CDR3 reads CASSLLGQRNQPQHF. CDR3 DNA: TGTGCCAGCAGCCTTCTGGGACAGAGAAATCAGCCCCAGCATTTT.

The V and J genes are TRBV12-3 or TRBV12-4 and TRBJ2-1; the D call may be TRBD1 or TRBD2 (6 bases each). The CDR3 is made up of 16 amino acids. The V end was cut by 3 bases, the J end by 4 bases, with 16 bases between. CDR3 nucleotide sequence: TGTGCCAGCAGTTTGTGGACCGGGGGCACTTACAATGAGCAGTTCTTC. This gives the protein CASSLWTGGTYNEQFF.

This clonotype was observed at least ten times. V gene TRBV4-1 combines with J gene TRBJ1-3, with D perhaps TRBD1 (6 bases). V was cut by 4 bases and J by 0 bases, with 13 bases left in between. The CDR3 extends over 16 amino acids. In germline, CDR1 is MGHRA, CDR2 YSYEKL. CDR3 amino acids: CASSPYRDASGNTIYF. CDR3 coding DNA: TGCGCCAGCAGCCCCTACAGGGACGCCTCTGGAAACACCATATATTTT.

V is TRBV2 and J is TRBJ1-1; the D gene is possibly TRBD1 (5 bases). V lost 10 bases and J lost 7, with 16 bases in between. The V gene's germline CDR1 is SNHLY and CDR2 FYNNEI. The CDR3 length is 12 residues. CDR3 sequence: CAIEGSGDEAFF. The CDR3 bases are TGTGCCATCGAGGGGAGCGGAGATGAAGCTTTCTTT.

A few counts support this clonotype. V and J are TRBV30 and TRBJ2-2; D is perhaps TRBD2 (6 bases). V shed 3 bases and J shed 3 bases, with 11 bases lying between them. In germline, CDR1 is GTSNPN, CDR2 SVGIG (reference sequence). There are 14 residues in the CDR3. This CDR3 reads CAWSTGSDTGELFF. For the CDR3, the DNA is TGTGCCTGGAGCACCGGGAGCGACACCGGGGAGCTGTTTTTT. The full variable domain, in which reference TRBV30 and TRBJ2-2 provide the parts outside the CDR3, is SQTIHQWPATLVQPVGSPLSLECTVEGTSNPNLYWYRQAAGRGLQLLFYSVGIGQISSEVPQNLSASRPQDRQFILSSKKLLLSDSGFYLCAWSTGSDTGELFFGEGSRLTVL.

The chain employs TRBV4-1 and TRBJ2-7; no clear D. Germline loops: CDR1 MGHRA, CDR2 YSYEKL. Trimming shortened V by 0 bases and J by 7 bases, and 13 bases separated the two germline ends. The CDR3 is 14 residues long. CDR3 coding DNA: TGCGCCAGCAGCCAAGAGTTTTCGGCGGCTGAGCAGTACTTC. Translating it yields CASSQEFSAAEQYF.

The chain joins TRBV5-1 to TRBJ2-3; D is possibly TRBD2 (5 bases). Germline CDR1 SGHRS, CDR2 YFSETQ. V was trimmed by 3 bases and J by 1 base, leaving 15 bases between them. The CDR3 sequence is 16 residues long. This CDR3 is CASSSGLLSGTDTQYF. As DNA, the CDR3 is TGCGCCAGCAGCTCCGGACTTCTCAGCGGCACAGATACGCAGTATTTT.